Included here is one T cell receptor (beta chain) sequence, with context. The data are from a study of blood T cell repertoires in COVID-19. The data were produced by immunoSEQ multiplex PCR, yet TCRdb's version contains in-frame clones alone and is incomplete. The sample comprises about 160,000 clones, around 85% of which are singletons, and 3.5% to 4.5% rests with the top ten. This TCR came from a woman aged 70-85 years with acute or convalescent COVID-19. The sequenced sample consisted of peripheral blood.

The CDR3 sequence is CASSPGPGSGNTIYF. The CDR3 DNA is TGTGCCAGCTCACCGGGTCCAGGCTCTGGAAACACCATATATTTT. The chain combines TRBV18 with TRBJ1-3; D uncertain. This CDR3 is 15 amino acids long. V was trimmed by 3 bases and J by 0 bases, leaving 9 bases between them. Per the germline V gene, CDR1 is KGHSH and CDR2 is LQKENI.